Listed below are T cell receptor beta chains from one sample, sequenced in a study of CD8 T cells in ankylosing spondylitis. Each CDR3 protein is one row after TCRdb ran MiXCR on the 5' RACE reads. The sample lists about 130,000 distinct CDR3 sequences; around 7% were seen once. The sample consisted of blood, either unsorted or a sorted T cell fraction (not recorded which). These receptors all stem from a male donor with ankylosing spondylitis or in good health (not recorded which). The CDR3 runs from the conserved cysteine through the conserved F or W. The D gene is left open where the match is weak. A clone size is listed for some rows: how often the clone was seen (once, few, many), or a class if it is expanded.

TRBV12-3/TRBV12-4	-	TRBJ1-1	many	CASRRLTGGFVAFF	TGTGCCAGCAGGAGATTGACAGGAGGGTTTGTAGCTTTCTTT
TRBV11-2	-	TRBJ2-1	once	CASRKSGSYNEQFF	TGTGCCAGCAGAAAATCGGGGTCCTACAATGAGCAGTTCTTC
TRBV20-1	-	TRBJ2-7	many	CSSFGRGNIYEQYF	TGCAGTTCATTTGGTCGCGGGAATATCTACGAGCAGTACTTC
TRBV7-6	-	TRBJ2-3	many	CASSLGPPHTDTQYF	TGTGCCAGCAGCTTAGGCCCCCCCCACACAGATACGCAGTATTTT
TRBV9	-	TRBJ2-2	many	CASSVGPTSNGELFF	TGTGCCAGCAGCGTAGGGCCAACCTCTAACGGGGAGCTGTTTTTT
TRBV27	-	TRBJ2-7	many	CASTQAGASPSYEQYF	TGTGCCAGCACCCAAGCGGGTGCTTCCCCCTCCTACGAGCAGTACTTC
TRBV7-3	-	TRBJ2-3	many	CASSFGGKGGDTQYF	TGTGCCAGCAGCTTCGGAGGGAAGGGTGGAGATACGCAGTATTTT
TRBV20-1	-	TRBJ2-1	many	CSARENYRERQFF	TGCAGTGCTAGAGAGAACTACAGAGAGAGGCAGTTCTTC
TRBV12-3/TRBV12-4	-	TRBJ1-2	many	CASSWAPLYGYTF	TGTGCCAGCAGTTGGGCCCCTCTCTATGGCTACACCTTC
TRBV14	-	TRBJ1-3	many	CASSPSSSGNTIYF	TGTGCCAGCAGCCCATCCAGCTCTGGAAACACCATATATTTT
TRBV5-1	TRBD1	TRBJ1-5	many	CASSLLPTGGLSNQPQHF	TGCGCCAGCAGCTTACTTCCCACAGGGGGACTAAGCAATCAGCCCCAGCATTTT
TRBV7-9	-	TRBJ1-5	many	CASSLGFQPQHF	TGTGCCAGCAGCTTAGGCTTTCAGCCCCAGCATTTT
TRBV29-1	-	TRBJ2-2	many	CSVVVRDTGELFF	TGCAGCGTTGTCGTTCGGGACACCGGGGAGCTGTTTTTT
TRBV5-1	-	TRBJ2-3	many	CASSLAGPRFTDTQYF	TGCGCCAGCAGCTTGGCAGGGCCCAGATTCACAGATACGCAGTATTTT
TRBV3-1	TRBD2	TRBJ2-7	many	CASSLGSGGSYEQYF	TGTGCCAGCAGCCTCGGTAGCGGGGGATCCTACGAGCAGTACTTC
TRBV20-1	TRBD2	TRBJ2-1	-	CRAPAPSGGSKGSYNEQFF	TGCAGGGCTCCGGCTCCTAGCGGGGGGTCGAAAGGCTCCTACAATGAGCAGTTCTTC
TRBV2	TRBD2	TRBJ2-1	many	CASSVTSGVEQFF	TGTGCCAGCAGTGTTACTAGCGGGGTAGAGCAGTTCTTC
TRBV20-1	-	TRBJ1-1	many	CSARVDSQAFF	TGCAGTGCCAGGGTTGACAGCCAAGCTTTCTTT
TRBV20-1	-	TRBJ2-1	many	CSVISGYNEQFF	TGCAGTGTTATATCCGGCTACAATGAGCAGTTCTTC
TRBV12-3/TRBV12-4	TRBD2	TRBJ2-1	many	CASSGGDKSSYNEQFF	TGTGCCAGCAGCGGGGGGGACAAGAGCTCCTACAATGAGCAGTTCTTC
TRBV5-1	TRBD1	TRBJ1-3	many	CASSLQGAGNTIYF	TGCGCCAGCAGCTTACAGGGGGCTGGAAACACCATATATTTT
TRBV20-1	TRBD2	TRBJ2-1	many	CSASLLAGDLNEQFF	TGCAGTGCTAGTCTACTAGCGGGAGACCTGAATGAGCAGTTCTTC
TRBV5-1	-	TRBJ2-7	many	CASSLQGGNEQYF	TGCGCCAGCAGCTTACAGGGAGGCAACGAGCAGTACTTC
TRBV6-2/TRBV6-3	-	TRBJ2-3	many	CASHGSRGRTDTQYF	TGTGCCAGCCACGGCAGCCGGGGACGCACAGATACGCAGTATTTT